The clone carrying this TCR beta chain was seen a single time. In the original analysis: Estimated nucleated cell counts came from reference gene primer amplification. Data came from immunoSEQ multiplex PCR; TCRdb stores just in-frame clones and leaves some out. D and trimming were read from the DNA, whereas the V and J calls and clone size are those reported in that table. The table shows over 130,000 clones, with 80% to 90% occurring only once. The sample originates from a study of blood T cell repertoires in COVID-19. Study at large: The United States, Italy and Spain supplied acute and convalescent COVID-19 samples. T cells, B-cell-depleted T cells, or PBMCs provided the cDNA or gDNA that served as material.

The CDR3 is 15 amino acids. V shed 1 base, J shed 5 bases, and the junction held 1 base outside the gene matches. Germline-derived CDR1 and CDR2 are SGHTA and FQGNSA. Sequenced sample: peripheral blood. The genes are TRBV7-2 and TRBJ1-6; 8 positions agree with TRBD1. The receptor's source is a man in his 70s with acute or convalescent COVID-19. Here the CDR3 DNA reads TGTGCCAGCAGCTTAGGGACAGGGAATAATTCACCCCTCCACTTT. Translating it yields CASSLGTGNNSPLHF.